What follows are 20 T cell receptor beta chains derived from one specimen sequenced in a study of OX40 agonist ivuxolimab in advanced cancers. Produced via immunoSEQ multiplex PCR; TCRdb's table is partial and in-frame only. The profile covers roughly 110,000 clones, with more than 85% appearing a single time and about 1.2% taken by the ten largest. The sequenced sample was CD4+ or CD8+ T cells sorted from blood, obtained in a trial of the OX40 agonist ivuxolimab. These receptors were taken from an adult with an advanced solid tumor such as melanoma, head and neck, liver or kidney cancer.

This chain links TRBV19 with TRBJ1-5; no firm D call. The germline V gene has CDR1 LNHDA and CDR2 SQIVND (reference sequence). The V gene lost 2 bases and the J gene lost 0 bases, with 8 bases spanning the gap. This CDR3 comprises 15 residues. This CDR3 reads CASSILQNSNQPQHF. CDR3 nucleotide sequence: TGTGCCAGTAGTATACTACAGAATAGCAATCAGCCCCAGCATTTT. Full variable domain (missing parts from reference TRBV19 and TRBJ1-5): DGGITQSPKYLFRKEGQNVTLSCEQNLNHDAMYWYRQDPGQGLRLIYYSQIVNDFQKGDIAEGYSVSREKKESFPLTVTSAQKNPTAFYLCASSILQNSNQPQHFGDGTRLSIL.

The CDR3 reads CASSPGVGTDTQYF. CDR3 sequence (DNA): TGTGCCAGCAGCCCGGGCGTTGGCACAGATACGCAGTATTTT. The chain has TRBV11-3 and TRBJ2-3; the D is unclear. CDR1 is SGHNT, CDR2 YENEEA, per germline. Trimming took off 5 bases at V and 1 base at J, with 10 bases between the two ends. The CDR3 is 14 amino acids.

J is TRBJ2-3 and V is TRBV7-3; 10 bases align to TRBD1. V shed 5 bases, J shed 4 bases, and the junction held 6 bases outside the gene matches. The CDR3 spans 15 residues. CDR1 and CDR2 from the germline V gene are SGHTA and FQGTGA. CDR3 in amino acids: CASSPGTGAADTQYF. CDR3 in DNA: TGTGCCAGCAGCCCCGGGACAGGGGCGGCAGATACGCAGTATTTT.

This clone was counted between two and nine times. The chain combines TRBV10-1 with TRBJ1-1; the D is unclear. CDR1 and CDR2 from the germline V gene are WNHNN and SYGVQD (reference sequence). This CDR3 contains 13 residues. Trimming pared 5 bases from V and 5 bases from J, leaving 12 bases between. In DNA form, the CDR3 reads TGCGCCAGCAGTTTCAGCCGGAAGACTGAAGCTTTCTTT. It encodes CASSFSRKTEAFF.

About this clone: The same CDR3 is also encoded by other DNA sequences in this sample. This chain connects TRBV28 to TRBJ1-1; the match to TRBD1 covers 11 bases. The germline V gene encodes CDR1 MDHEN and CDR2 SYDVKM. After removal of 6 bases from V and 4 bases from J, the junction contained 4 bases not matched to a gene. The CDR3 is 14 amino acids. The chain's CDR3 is CASSLGQGATEAFF. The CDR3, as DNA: TGTGCCAGCAGCCTTGGACAGGGGGCCACTGAAGCTTTCTTT.

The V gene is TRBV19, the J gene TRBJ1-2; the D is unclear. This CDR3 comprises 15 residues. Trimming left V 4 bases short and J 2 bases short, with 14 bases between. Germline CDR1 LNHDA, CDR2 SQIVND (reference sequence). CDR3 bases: TGTGCCAGTAGTAGGTTTGAGGCCTCCAACTATGGCTACACCTTC. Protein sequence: CASSRFEASNYGYTF.

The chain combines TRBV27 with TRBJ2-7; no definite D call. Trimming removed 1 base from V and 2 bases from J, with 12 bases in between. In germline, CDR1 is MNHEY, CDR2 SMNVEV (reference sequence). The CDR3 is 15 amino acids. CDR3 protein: CASSLLIGPTYEQYF. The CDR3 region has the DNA TGTGCCAGCAGTTTATTAATTGGGCCCACCTACGAGCAGTACTTC.

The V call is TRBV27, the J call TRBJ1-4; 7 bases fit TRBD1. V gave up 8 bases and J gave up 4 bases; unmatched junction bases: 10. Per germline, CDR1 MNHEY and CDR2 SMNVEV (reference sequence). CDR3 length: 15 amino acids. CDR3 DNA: TGTGCCAGCGCATACAGGGGACGGCATAATGAAAAACTGTTTTTT. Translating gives CASAYRGRHNEKLFF.

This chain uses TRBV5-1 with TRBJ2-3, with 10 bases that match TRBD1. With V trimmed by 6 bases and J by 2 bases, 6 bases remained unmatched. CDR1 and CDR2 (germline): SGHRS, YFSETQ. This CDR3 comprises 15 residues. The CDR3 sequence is CASIKTGGPTDTQYF. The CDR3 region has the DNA TGCGCCAGCATCAAGACAGGGGGCCCCACAGATACGCAGTATTTT.

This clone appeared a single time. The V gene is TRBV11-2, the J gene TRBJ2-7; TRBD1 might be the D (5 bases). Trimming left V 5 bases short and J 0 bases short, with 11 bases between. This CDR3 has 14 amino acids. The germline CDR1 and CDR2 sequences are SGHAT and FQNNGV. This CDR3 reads CASSPRTYSYEQYF. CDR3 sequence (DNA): TGTGCCAGCAGCCCTCGGACATACTCCTACGAGCAGTACTTC.

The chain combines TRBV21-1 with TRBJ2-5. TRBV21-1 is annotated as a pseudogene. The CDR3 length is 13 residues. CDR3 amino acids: CASSKEARETQYF. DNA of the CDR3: TGTGCCAGCAGCAAAGAGGCACGGGAGACCCAGTACTTC.

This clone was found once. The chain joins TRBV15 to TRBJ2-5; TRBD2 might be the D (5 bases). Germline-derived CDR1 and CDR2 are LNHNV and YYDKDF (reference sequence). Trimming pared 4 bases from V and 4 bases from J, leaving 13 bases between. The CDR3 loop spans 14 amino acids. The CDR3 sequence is CATSIRDPRETQYF. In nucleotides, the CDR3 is TGTGCCACCAGCATTCGGGATCCCCGAGAGACCCAGTACTTC. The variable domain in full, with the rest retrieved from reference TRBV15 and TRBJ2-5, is DAMVIQNPRYQVTQFGKPVTLSCSQTLNHNVMYWYQQKSSQAPKLLFHYYDKDFNNEADTPDNFQSRRPNTSFCFLDIRSPGLGDTAMYLCATSIRDPRETQYFGPGTRLLVL.

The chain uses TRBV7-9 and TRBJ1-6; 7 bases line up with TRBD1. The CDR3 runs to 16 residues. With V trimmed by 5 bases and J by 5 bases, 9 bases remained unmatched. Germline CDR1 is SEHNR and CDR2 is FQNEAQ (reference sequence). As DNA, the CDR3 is TGTGCCAGCAGCCAGAGAGGGGGCGCGAATAATTCACCCCTCCACTTT. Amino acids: CASSQRGGANNSPLHF.

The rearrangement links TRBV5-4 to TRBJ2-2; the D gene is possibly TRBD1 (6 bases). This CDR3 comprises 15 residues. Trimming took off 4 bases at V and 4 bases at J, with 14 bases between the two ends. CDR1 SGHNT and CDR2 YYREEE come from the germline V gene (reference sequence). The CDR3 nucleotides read TGTGCCAGCAGCCCAGGGGTTGGAAGCACCGGGGAGCTGTTTTTT. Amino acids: CASSPGVGSTGELFF.

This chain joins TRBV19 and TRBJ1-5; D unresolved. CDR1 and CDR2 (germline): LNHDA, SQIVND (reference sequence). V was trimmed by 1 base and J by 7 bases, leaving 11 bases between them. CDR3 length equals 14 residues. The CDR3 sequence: CASSIVGNDQPQHF. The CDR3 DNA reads TGTGCCAGTAGTATAGTCGGGAACGACCAGCCCCAGCATTTT. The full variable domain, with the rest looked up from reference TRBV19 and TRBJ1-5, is DGGITQSPKYLFRKEGQNVTLSCEQNLNHDAMYWYRQDPGQGLRLIYYSQIVNDFQKGDIAEGYSVSREKKESFPLTVTSAQKNPTAFYLCASSIVGNDQPQHFGDGTRLSIL.

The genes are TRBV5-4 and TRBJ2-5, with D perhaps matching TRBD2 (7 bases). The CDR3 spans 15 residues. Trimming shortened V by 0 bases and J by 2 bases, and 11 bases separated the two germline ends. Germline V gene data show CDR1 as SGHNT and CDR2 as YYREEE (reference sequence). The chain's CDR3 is CASSLGGGEQETQYF. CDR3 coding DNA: TGTGCCAGCAGCTTGGGAGGGGGGGAACAAGAGACCCAGTACTTC.

CDR3 sequence: CASSPTGLVNTEAFF. CDR3 in DNA: TGTGCCAGCAGCCCGACGGGGCTGGTGAACACTGAAGCTTTCTTT. V is TRBV7-3 and J is TRBJ1-1; D is possibly TRBD1 (5 bases). Germline V gene sequence: CDR1 SGHTA, CDR2 FQGTGA. Trimming pared 5 bases from V and 0 bases from J, leaving 13 bases between. This CDR3 region has 15 residues.

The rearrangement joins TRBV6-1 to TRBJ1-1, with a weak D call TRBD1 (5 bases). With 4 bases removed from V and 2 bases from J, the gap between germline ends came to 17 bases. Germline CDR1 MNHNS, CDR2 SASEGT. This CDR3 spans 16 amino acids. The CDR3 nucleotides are TGTGCCAGCAGTGTACATTCGGGACGGCTAAACACTGAAGCTTTCTTT. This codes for CASSVHSGRLNTEAFF.

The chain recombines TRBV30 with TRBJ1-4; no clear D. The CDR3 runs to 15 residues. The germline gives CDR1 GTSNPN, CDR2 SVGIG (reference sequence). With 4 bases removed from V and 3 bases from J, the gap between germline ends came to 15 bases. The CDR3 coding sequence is TGTGCCTGGACTAAAGCCAGGATCGCTAATGAAAAACTGTTTTTT. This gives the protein CAWTKARIANEKLFF.

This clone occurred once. The CDR3 here is CASSPLSTAYNEQFF. For the CDR3, the DNA is TGTGCCAGCTCACCCTTAAGTACAGCCTACAATGAGCAGTTCTTC. The gene calls are TRBV18 and TRBJ2-1; D remains ambiguous. The CDR3 length is 15 residues. Germline CDR1 is KGHSH and CDR2 is LQKENI. Trimming stripped 3 bases from V and 2 bases from J, with 11 bases between.